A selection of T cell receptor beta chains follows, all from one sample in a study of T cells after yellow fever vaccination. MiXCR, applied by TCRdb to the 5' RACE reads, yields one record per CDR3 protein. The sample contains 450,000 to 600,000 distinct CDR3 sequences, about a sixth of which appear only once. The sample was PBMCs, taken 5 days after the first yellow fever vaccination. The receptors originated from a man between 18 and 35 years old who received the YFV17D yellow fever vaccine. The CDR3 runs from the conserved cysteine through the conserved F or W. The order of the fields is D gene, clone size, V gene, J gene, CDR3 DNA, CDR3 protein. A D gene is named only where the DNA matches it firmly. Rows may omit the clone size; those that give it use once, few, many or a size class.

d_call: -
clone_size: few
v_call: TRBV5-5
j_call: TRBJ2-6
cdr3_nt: TGTGCCAGCAGCATCAGGAACTCTGGGGCCAACGTCCTGACTTTC
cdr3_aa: CASSIRNSGANVLTF

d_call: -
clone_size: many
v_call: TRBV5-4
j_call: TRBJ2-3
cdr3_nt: TGTGCCAGCAGCCTCGGACTCAGCACAGATACGCAGTATTTT
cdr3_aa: CASSLGLSTDTQYF

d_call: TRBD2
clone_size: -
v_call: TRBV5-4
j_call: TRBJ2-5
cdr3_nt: TGTGCCAGCAGTGGACTAGCGGCAGAGACCCAGTACTTC
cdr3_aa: CASSGLAAETQYF

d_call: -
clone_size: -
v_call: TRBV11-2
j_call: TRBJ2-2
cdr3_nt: TGTGCCAGCAGCTTATTTAGCGCGAACACCGGGGAGCTGTTTTTT
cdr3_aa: CASSLFSANTGELFF

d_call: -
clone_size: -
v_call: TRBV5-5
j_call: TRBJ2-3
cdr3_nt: TGTGCCAGCAGTTATGACAGCCCTACAGATACGCAGTATTTT
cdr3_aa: CASSYDSPTDTQYF

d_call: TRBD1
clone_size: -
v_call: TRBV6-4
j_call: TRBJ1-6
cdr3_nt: TGTGCCAGCAGTGACACCCCGGGACAGGGGTATTCACCCCTCCACTTT
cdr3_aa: CASSDTPGQGYSPLHF

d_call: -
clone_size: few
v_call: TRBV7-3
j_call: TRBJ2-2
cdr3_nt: TGTGCCAGCAGCTTAAGTCATGTGGGGGCCGGGGAGCTGTTTTTT
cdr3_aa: CASSLSHVGAGELFF

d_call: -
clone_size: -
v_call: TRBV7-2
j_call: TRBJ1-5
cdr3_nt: TGTGCCAGCAGCCTTTTCAGAAATCAGCCCCAGCATTTT
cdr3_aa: CASSLFRNQPQHF

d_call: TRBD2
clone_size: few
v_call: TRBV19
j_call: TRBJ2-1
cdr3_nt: TGTGCCAGTAGTGGGGGAGGGCGGAATGAGCAGTTCTTC
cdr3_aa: CASSGGGRNEQFF

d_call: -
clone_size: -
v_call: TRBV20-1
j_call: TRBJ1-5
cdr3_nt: TGCAGTGCTAGAGATGGGGGGAACAGGGTGCGGGGCAATCAGCCCCAGCATTTT
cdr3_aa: CSARDGGNRVRGNQPQHF

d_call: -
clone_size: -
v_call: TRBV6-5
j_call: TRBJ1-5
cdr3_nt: TGTGCCAGCAGTTCCAGTACAACACTGTATAGCAATCAGCCCCAGCATTTT
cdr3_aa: CASSSSTTLYSNQPQHF

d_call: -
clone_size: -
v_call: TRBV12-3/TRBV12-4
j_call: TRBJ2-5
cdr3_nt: TGTGCCAGCATTTTACCCGGGGAGACCCAGTACTTC
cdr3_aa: CASILPGETQYF

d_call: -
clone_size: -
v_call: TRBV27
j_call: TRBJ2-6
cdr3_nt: TGTGCCAGCAGTTTCAATTCGATCTCCGGGGCCAACGTCCTGACTTTC
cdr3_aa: CASSFNSISGANVLTF

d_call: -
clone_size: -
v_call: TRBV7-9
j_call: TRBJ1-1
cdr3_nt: TGTGCCAGCAGCTTAGAACAGAAGAACACTGAAGCTTTCTTT
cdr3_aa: CASSLEQKNTEAFF

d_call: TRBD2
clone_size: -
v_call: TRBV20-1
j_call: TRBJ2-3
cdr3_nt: TGCAGTGCTGGCCCTAGCGGGGAGGATACGCAGTATTTT
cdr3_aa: CSAGPSGEDTQYF

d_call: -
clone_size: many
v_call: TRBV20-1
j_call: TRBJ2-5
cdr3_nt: TGCAGTGCTAGAGGGGGTAGCTGGCAGACCCAGTACTTC
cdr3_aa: CSARGGSWQTQYF

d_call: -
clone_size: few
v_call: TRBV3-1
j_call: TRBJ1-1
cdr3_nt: TGTGCCAGCAGCCCCAGAAATAGTGAAGCTTTCTTT
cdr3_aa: CASSPRNSEAFF

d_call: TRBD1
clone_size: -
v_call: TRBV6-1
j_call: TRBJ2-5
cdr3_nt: TGTGCCAGCCACAGACAGGGCCAAGAGACCCAGTACTTC
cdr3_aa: CASHRQGQETQYF

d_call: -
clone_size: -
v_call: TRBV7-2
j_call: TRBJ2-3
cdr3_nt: TGTGCCAGCAGCACGCTGTCGGATACGCAGTATTTT
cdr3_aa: CASSTLSDTQYF

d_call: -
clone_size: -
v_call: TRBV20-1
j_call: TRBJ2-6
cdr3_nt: TGCAGTGCGACTCCACATGCTGGGGCCAACGTCCTGACTTTC
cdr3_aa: CSATPHAGANVLTF